This T cell receptor (beta chain) stems from a study of Ad26.COV2.S vaccination and SARS-CoV-2 variants. Study background: The trial was COV1001 and the donor's arm was Ad26.COV2.S. Study results and limitations: Considerable breadth of spike-specific CD8+ and CD4+ T cell responses has reportedly been documented following vaccination.

Treatment reported: roughly 20 received Ad26.COV2.S at low or high dose, single or two shots; 5 received placebo; per-sample allocation not given. It was on day 63 after the first vaccine or placebo injection that samples were taken. Clones were sequenced by immunoSEQ multiplex PCR, and TCRdb holds only the in-frame ones, with some missing. Of hundreds of thousands of clones detected, around 89% appear once; the ten largest clones hold 5%. The CDR3 is 16 amino acids. Germline assignment: CDR1 SGDLS and CDR2 YYNGEE. V was shortened by 0 bases and J by 0 bases, with 10 bases between the two germline ends. Note on this clone: Its antigen is unknown.

This sequence joins TRBV9 and TRBJ1-3, with D uncertain. The sequence was collected from a person aged 18-60 years who received the Ad26.COV2.S COVID-19 vaccine or a placebo. Sample: peripheral blood, taken in a trial of Ad26.COV2.S vaccine versus placebo. Here the CDR3 reads CASSVATGRSGNTIYF. CDR3 nucleotide sequence: TGTGCCAGCAGCGTAGCTACTGGGCGCTCTGGAAACACCATATATTTT.